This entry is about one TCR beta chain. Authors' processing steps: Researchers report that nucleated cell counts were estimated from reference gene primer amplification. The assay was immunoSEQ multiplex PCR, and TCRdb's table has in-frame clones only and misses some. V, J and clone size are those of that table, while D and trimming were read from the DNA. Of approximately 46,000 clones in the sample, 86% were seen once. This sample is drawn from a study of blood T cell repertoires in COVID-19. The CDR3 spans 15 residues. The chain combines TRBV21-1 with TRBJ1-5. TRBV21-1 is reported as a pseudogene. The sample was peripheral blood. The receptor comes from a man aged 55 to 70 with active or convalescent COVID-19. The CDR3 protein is CASGRGAGANQPQHF. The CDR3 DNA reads TGTGCCAGCGGGAGGGGGGCAGGGGCTAATCAGCCCCAGCATTTT.